These 5 T cell receptor beta chains share one sample of origin, sequenced in a study of human T cells and chemical hapten exposure. TCRdb independently ran MiXCR on the RACE reads; one entry per CDR3 protein. The sample contains around 85,000 distinct CDR3 sequences, 10% to 15% of which appear only once. The sample's time point: patch test 3, about 24 weeks after DPC sensitization. Treatment here: therapeutic diphenylcyclopropenone sensitization with weekly scalp DPC. Material: whole blood, obtained in connection with sensitization to the hapten diphenylcyclopropenone (DPC). These receptor sequences come from a woman aged 50 to 65 with alopecia areata. Some clones in this sample may be carry-over from other donors' samples.

The chain is built from TRBV6-6 and TRBJ2-5, with TRBD1 matching over 8 bases. V gave up 1 base and J gave up 2 bases; unmatched junction bases: 3. The CDR3 extends over 15 amino acids. In germline, CDR1 is MNHNY, CDR2 SVGAGI (reference sequence). For the CDR3, the DNA is TGTGCCAGCAGTTACTTACACAGGGGGCAAGAGACCCAGTACTTC. Its protein product is CASSYLHRGQETQYF.

This clonotype turned up a few times. This chain links TRBV5-6 with TRBJ2-5; D is undetermined. V was pared by 1 base and J by 0 bases, with 10 bases between. The germline V gene has CDR1 SGHDT and CDR2 YYEEEE. The CDR3 runs to 15 residues. The CDR3 loop reads CASSLRALYQETQYF. The CDR3 DNA reads TGTGCCAGCAGCTTGAGGGCCCTGTACCAAGAGACCCAGTACTTC.

J is TRBJ2-3 and V is TRBV9; D remains unclear. Germline lookup yields CDR1 SGDLS and CDR2 YYNGEE. This CDR3 contains 12 residues. The V end was cut by 0 bases, the J end by 4 bases, with 3 bases between. The CDR3 sequence is CASSVAPDTQYF. As DNA, the CDR3 is TGTGCCAGCAGCGTAGCCCCAGATACGCAGTATTTT. Together with reference TRBV9 and TRBJ2-3, the CDR3 gives the full variable domain: DSGVTQTPKHLITATGQRVTLRCSPRSGDLSVYWYQQSLDQGLQFLIQYYNGEERAKGNILERFSAQQFPDLHSELNLSSLELGDSALYFCASSVAPDTQYFGPGTRLTVL.

This clonotype was counted only a few times. The rearrangement uses TRBV6-6 and TRBJ1-4; D uncertain. Germline V gene data show CDR1 as MNHNY and CDR2 as SVGAGI (reference sequence). This CDR3 is 14 amino acids long. V lost 5 bases and J lost 14, with 21 bases in between. The CDR3, as DNA: TGTGCCAGCAGTCCCGGGAAAAACCTGAATATGCTGTTTTTT. Amino acid sequence: CASSPGKNLNMLFF.

The CDR3 nucleotides are TGTGCCAGCAGTTTCCCCACTAGCGGGAGGGCCGGTGAGCAGTTCTTC. It translates to CASSFPTSGRAGEQFF. V and J are TRBV27 and TRBJ2-1; 13 bases are shared with TRBD2. This CDR3 has 16 amino acids. V was clipped by 3 bases and J by 9 bases; unmatched bases: 8. In germline, CDR1 is MNHEY, CDR2 SMNVEV (reference sequence).